A selection of T cell receptor beta chains follows, all from one sample in a study of CD8 T cells in Susac syndrome. TCRdb used MiXCR to reprocess the immunoSEQ multiplex PCR reads, holding one entry per CDR3 protein. Here the sample spans around 280,000 distinct CDR3 sequences, about 85% being singletons. Sequenced sample: CD8+ T cells from PBMCs. The source of these receptors is a human donor with multiple sclerosis. Both conserved end residues are part of each CDR3.

TRBJ1-2 | TRBV20-1 | CSARDFGFRDGYTF
TRBJ1-2 | TRBV2 | CASRGGEDTF
TRBJ2-7 | TRBV23-1 | CASSPGELPAEQYF
TRBJ2-7 | TRBV6-1 | CASSGQDSYEQYF
TRBJ1-1 | TRBV27 | CASTVGGPNTEAFF
TRBJ2-7 | TRBV20-1 | CSARSREVPGEQYF
TRBJ1-1 | TRBV27 | CASRENLGTEAFF
TRBJ2-3 | TRBV6-5 | CASSSPSGGADTQYF
TRBJ2-3 | TRBV3-1 | CASSHTGDDTQYF
TRBJ2-7 | TRBV20-1 | CSAGIAGHSPRGEQYF
TRBJ2-2 | TRBV5-1 | CASSPRTSGRKGGELFF
TRBJ2-2 | TRBV27 | CASRELAGANTGELFF